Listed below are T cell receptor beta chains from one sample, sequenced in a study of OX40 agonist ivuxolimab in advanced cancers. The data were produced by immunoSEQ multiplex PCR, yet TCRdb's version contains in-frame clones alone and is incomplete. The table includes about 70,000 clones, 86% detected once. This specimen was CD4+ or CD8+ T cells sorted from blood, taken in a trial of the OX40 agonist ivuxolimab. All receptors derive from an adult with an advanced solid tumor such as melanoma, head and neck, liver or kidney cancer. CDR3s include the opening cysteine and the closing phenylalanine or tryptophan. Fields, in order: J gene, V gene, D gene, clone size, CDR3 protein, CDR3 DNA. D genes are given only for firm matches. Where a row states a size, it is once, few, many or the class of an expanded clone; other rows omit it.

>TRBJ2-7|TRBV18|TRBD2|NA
CASSLAGDVHEQYF
TGTGCCAGCTCACTGGCGGGAGACGTCCACGAGCAGTACTTC
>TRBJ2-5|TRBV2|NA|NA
CASRTSQTGQETQYF
TGTGCCAGCCGGACTAGTCAGACAGGCCAAGAGACCCAGTACTTC
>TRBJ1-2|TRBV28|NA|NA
CASIPGGTQSGYTF
TGTGCCAGCATTCCTGGGGGGACCCAATCCGGCTACACCTTC
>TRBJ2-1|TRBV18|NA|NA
CASSPLSEQFF
TGTGCCAGCTCACCACTATCTGAGCAGTTCTTC
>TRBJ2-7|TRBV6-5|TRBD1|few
CASSLQGARSYEQYF
TGTGCCAGCAGTTTACAGGGGGCTAGGAGCTACGAGCAGTACTTC
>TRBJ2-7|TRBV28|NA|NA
CASRPTGYEQYF
TGTGCCAGCAGGCCGACAGGTTACGAGCAGTACTTC
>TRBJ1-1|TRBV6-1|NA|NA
CASSEGQHTEAFF
TGTGCCAGCAGTGAAGGACAGCACACTGAAGCTTTCTTT
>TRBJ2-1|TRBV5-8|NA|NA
CASSFGSRSYNEQFF
TGTGCCAGCAGCTTCGGGTCCCGCTCCTACAATGAGCAGTTCTTC
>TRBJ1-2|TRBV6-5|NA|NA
CASSSPVFGYTF
TGTGCCAGCAGTTCCCCAGTGTTTGGCTACACCTTC
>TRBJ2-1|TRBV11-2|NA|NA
CASSPTRDEQFF
TGTGCCAGCAGCCCGACACGGGATGAGCAGTTCTTC
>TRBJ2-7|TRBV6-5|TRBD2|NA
CASSRGRDSYEQYF
TGTGCCAGCAGTCGTGGGAGGGACTCCTACGAGCAGTACTTC
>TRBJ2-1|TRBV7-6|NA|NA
CASSSQGGGYNEQFF
TGTGCCAGCAGCTCCCAGGGGGGGGGCTACAATGAGCAGTTCTTC
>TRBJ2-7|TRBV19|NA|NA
CASSIVAGSYEQYF
TGTGCCAGTAGTATAGTCGCCGGGAGCTACGAGCAGTACTTC
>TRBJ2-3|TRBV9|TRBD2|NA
CASSARGDNTDTQYF
TGTGCCAGCAGCGCCCGGGGGGATAACACAGATACGCAGTATTTT
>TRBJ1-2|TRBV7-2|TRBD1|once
CASSLATGGGNYGYTF
TGTGCCAGCAGCTTAGCTACAGGGGGTGGTAACTATGGCTACACCTTC
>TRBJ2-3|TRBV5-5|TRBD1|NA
CASSLGDRPPDTQYF
TGTGCCAGCAGCTTGGGGGACAGGCCCCCCGATACGCAGTATTTT
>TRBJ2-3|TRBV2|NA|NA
CASTPRDKGTDTQYF
TGTGCCAGCACCCCCCGGGACAAAGGCACAGATACGCAGTATTTT
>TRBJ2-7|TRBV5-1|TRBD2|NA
CASSLGAGGGRRNTYEQYF
TGCGCCAGCAGCTTGGGGGCCGGGGGGGGCAGGAGGAACACCTACGAGCAGTACTTC
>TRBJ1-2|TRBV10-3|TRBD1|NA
CAITPGQGGIYGYTF
TGTGCCATCACTCCAGGACAGGGCGGAATCTATGGCTACACCTTC
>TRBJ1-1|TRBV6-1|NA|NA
CASSEVRGTEAFF
TGTGCCAGCAGTGAAGTCAGGGGAACTGAAGCTTTCTTT
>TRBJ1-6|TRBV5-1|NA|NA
CASRYRERDNSPLHF
TGCGCCAGCCGCTACCGGGAACGGGATAATTCACCCCTCCACTTT
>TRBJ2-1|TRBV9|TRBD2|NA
CASSVDGGSYNEQFF
TGTGCCAGCAGCGTAGACGGGGGGTCCTACAATGAGCAGTTCTTC
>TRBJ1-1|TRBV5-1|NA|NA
CASSLLGAGNLNTEAFF
TGCGCCAGCAGCTTGCTCGGGGCAGGGAACCTGAACACTGAAGCTTTCTTT
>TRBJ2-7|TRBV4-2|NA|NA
CASSPNSYEQYF
TGTGCCAGCAGCCCCAACTCCTACGAGCAGTACTTC
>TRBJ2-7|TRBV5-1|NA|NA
CASSLGGFSYEQYF
TGCGCCAGCAGCTTAGGGGGTTTCAGCTACGAGCAGTACTTC
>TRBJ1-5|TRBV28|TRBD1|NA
CASSSSDRGNQPQHF
TGTGCCAGCAGTTCCTCGGACAGGGGAAATCAGCCCCAGCATTTT
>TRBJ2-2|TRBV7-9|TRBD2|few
CASSFGLAGGELFF
TGTGCCAGCAGCTTTGGACTAGCTGGCGGGGAGCTGTTTTTT
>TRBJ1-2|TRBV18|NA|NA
CASSVGLNYGYTF
TGTGCCAGCTCTGTAGGGCTTAACTATGGCTACACCTTC
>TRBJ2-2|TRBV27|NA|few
CASSSTDYLRLNTGELFF
TGTGCCAGCAGTTCTACCGACTACCTACGCTTGAACACCGGGGAGCTGTTTTTT
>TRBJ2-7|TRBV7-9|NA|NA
CASSLWQEKSEQYF
TGTGCCAGCAGCTTGTGGCAGGAGAAGAGCGAGCAGTACTTC
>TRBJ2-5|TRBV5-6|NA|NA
CASSLVAGVEETQYF
TGTGCCAGCAGCTTGGTTGCAGGGGTGGAAGAGACCCAGTACTTC
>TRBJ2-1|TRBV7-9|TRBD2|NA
CASSLVATSGVYNEQFF
TGTGCCAGCAGCTTAGTTGCTACTAGCGGGGTATACAATGAGCAGTTCTTC
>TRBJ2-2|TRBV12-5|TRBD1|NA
CASATGGNTGELFF
TGTGCTAGTGCCACAGGGGGCAACACCGGGGAGCTGTTTTTT
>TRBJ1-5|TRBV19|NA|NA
CASRVHPRGPQHF
TGTGCCAGTAGGGTACACCCGAGGGGGCCCCAGCATTTT
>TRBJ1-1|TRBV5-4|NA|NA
CASSYKIQGYTEAFF
TGTGCCAGCAGCTACAAAATCCAGGGGTACACTGAAGCTTTCTTT